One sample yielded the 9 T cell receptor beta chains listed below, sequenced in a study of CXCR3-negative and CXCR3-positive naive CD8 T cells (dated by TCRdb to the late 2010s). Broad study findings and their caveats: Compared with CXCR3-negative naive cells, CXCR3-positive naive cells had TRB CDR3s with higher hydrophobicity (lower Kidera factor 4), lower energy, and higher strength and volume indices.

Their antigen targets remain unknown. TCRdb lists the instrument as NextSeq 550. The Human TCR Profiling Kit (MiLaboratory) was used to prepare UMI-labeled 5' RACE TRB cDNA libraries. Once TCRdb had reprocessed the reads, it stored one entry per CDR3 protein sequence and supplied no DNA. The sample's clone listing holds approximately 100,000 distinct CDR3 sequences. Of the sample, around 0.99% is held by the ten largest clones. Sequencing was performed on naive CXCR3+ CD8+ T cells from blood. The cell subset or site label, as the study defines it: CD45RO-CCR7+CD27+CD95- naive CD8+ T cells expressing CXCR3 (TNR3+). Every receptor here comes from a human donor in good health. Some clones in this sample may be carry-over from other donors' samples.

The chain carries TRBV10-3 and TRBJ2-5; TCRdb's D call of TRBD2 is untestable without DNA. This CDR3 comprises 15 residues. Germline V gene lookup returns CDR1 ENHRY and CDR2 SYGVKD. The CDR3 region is CAISELEGPQETQYF.

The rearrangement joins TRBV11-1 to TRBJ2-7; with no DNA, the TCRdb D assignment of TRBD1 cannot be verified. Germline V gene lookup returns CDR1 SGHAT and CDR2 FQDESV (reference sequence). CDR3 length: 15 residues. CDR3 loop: CASSFRTGSFYEQYF.

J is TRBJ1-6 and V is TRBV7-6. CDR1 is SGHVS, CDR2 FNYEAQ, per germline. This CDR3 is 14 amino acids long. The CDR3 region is CASSMSGGDSPLHF.

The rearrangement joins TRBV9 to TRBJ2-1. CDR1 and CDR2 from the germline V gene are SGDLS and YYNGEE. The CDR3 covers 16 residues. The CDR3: CAISPSGEGLYNEQFF. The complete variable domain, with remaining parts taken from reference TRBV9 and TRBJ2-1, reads DSGVTQTPKHLITATGQRVTLRCSPRSGDLSVYWYQQSLDQGLQFLIQYYNGEERAKGNILERFSAQQFPDLHSELNLSSLELGDSALYFCAISPSGEGLYNEQFFGPGTRLTVL.

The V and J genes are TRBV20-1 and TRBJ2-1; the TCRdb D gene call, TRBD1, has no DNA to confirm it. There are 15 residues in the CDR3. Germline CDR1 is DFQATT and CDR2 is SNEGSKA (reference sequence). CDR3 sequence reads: CSARVRDRPYNEQFF.

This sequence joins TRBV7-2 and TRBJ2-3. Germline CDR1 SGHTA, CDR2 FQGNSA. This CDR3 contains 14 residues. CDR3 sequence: CASSLVISTDTQYF. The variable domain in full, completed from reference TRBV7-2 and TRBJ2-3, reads GAGVSQSPSNKVTEKGKDVELRCDPISGHTALYWYRQSLGQGLEFLIYFQGNSAPDKSGLPSDRFSAERTGGSVSTLTIQRTQQEDSAVYLCASSLVISTDTQYFGPGTRLTVL.

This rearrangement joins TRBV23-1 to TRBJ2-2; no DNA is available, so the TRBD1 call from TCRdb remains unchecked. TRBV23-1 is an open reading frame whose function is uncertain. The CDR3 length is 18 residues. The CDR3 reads CASSQLRAPRRNTGELFF.

The CDR3 sequence is CASSDWGRTGSDYGYTF. This chain connects TRBV7-8 to TRBJ1-2; TCRdb's D gene call, TRBD1, goes unchecked for lack of DNA. CDR1 and CDR2 from the germline V gene are SGHVS and FQNEAQ. CDR3 length: 17 residues.

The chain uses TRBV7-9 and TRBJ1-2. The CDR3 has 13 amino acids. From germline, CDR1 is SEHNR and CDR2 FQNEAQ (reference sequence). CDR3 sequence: CASSLGGFYGYTF.